This T cell receptor beta chain emerged from a study of T cell responses to AZD1222 COVID-19 vaccine. Details on this clone: Its antigen is currently unknown.

The analysis combined second doses at about 4 or about 12 weeks. The CDR3 runs to 14 residues. Trimming removed 5 bases from V and 0 bases from J, with 10 bases in between. The germline V gene has CDR1 LNHDA and CDR2 SQIVND (reference sequence). Findings and limits, study-wide: Repertoire sampling occurred only after the peak T cell response. Increased Spike-specific TCR breadth and depth were observed after two AZD1222 doses. CD4 TCRs linked to vaccination spanned spike, dominating at 160-218 and 743-854.

TCRdb's table, derived via immunoSEQ multiplex PCR, lists solely in-frame clones and lacks some. The sample lists 100,000 to 150,000 clones, 85% to 90% occurring once. This sequence originates from an adult who received the AZD1222 COVID-19 vaccine. Here the sequenced sample was peripheral blood, taken 28 days after the second AZD1222 dose. The chain joins TRBV19 to TRBJ1-1; tentatively, D is TRBD1 (6 bases). In DNA form, the CDR3 reads TGTGCCAGTAGTCTTACAGGGATGAACACTGAAGCTTTCTTT. This encodes CASSLTGMNTEAFF. Full variable domain (remainder filled in from reference TRBV19 and TRBJ1-1): DGGITQSPKYLFRKEGQNVTLSCEQNLNHDAMYWYRQDPGQGLRLIYYSQIVNDFQKGDIAEGYSVSREKKESFPLTVTSAQKNPTAFYLCASSLTGMNTEAFFGQGTRLTVV.